The 18 T cell receptor beta chains reported below all come from one sample, sequenced in a study of shared clonotypes between healthy human individuals. This table comes from immunoSEQ multiplex PCR, and its TCRdb copy is limited to in-frame clones, with some not included. The repertoire holds more than 400,000 clones, roughly 95% seen once, with about 0.064% in the top ten. The sample consisted of naive CD4+ T cells sorted from blood. Subset of the sample: CD45RA+ positively selected. Source of these receptors: a woman in her 30s in good health.

CDR3 amino acids: CASSLSGLAGGPGPGELFF. The DNA for the CDR3 is TGTGCCAGCAGTTTATCGGGACTAGCGGGAGGGCCCGGGCCCGGGGAGCTGTTTTTT. This chain uses TRBV27 with TRBJ2-2, with 16 bases fitting TRBD2. V trimming: 0 bases; J trimming: 6 bases; junction bases outside the gene matches: 7. The CDR3 loop spans 19 amino acids. CDR1 and CDR2 from the germline V gene are MNHEY and SMNVEV (reference sequence).

This chain links TRBV7-8 with TRBJ2-7; 8 nucleotides agree with TRBD1. V shed 3 bases and J 0 bases; nucleotides not matched to a gene: 4. The CDR3 is 15 amino acids. Germline values: CDR1 SGHVS, CDR2 FQNEAQ. Here the CDR3 reads CASSFSTGVSYEQYF. The CDR3 DNA reads TGTGCCAGCAGCTTCTCGACAGGGGTCTCCTACGAGCAGTACTTC.

The chain joins TRBV7-8 to TRBJ2-7; TRBD1 is a possible D gene (5 bases). The CDR3 is 15 amino acids. Trimming shortened V by 5 bases and J by 0 bases, and 14 bases separated the two germline ends. Germline V gene data show CDR1 as SGHVS and CDR2 as FQNEAQ. The CDR3 is CASSAGLPASYEQYF. The CDR3 region has the DNA TGTGCCAGCAGCGCAGGGCTTCCCGCCTCCTACGAGCAGTACTTC.

This clone has just one count. This chain connects TRBV19 to TRBJ1-5; tentatively, D is TRBD1 (6 bases). The V end was cut by 5 bases, the J end by 2 bases, with 13 bases between. Germline CDR1 reads LNHDA; CDR2 reads SQIVND (reference sequence). This CDR3 is 15 amino acids long. CDR3 DNA sequence: TGTGCCAGTAGTCCCACAGGGCACGGCAATCAGCCCCAGCATTTT. It translates to CASSPTGHGNQPQHF.

The gene calls are TRBV7-9 and TRBJ2-7, with TRBD1 as a possible D gene (6 bases). CDR1 is SEHNR and CDR2 is FQNEAQ in the germline V gene (reference sequence). Trimming removed 4 bases from V and 0 bases from J, with 13 bases in between. The CDR3 covers 15 residues. CDR3 nucleotide sequence: TGTGCCAGCAGCTCGGACAGAAGGAGCTCCTACGAGCAGTACTTC. Encoded protein: CASSSDRRSSYEQYF.

The chain links TRBV27 to TRBJ2-7, with 7 bases that match TRBD2. The CDR3 totals 15 residues. V lost 6 bases, J lost 6 bases, and 14 bases stayed unmatched. Germline V lookup: CDR1 MNHEY, CDR2 SMNVEV (reference sequence). In nucleotides, the CDR3 is TGTGCCAGCAGCCCCAAGGGGAGGGGAAGGGGCGAGCAGTACTTC. Translated, it gives CASSPKGRGRGEQYF.

This chain joins TRBV28 and TRBJ1-4; 9 nucleotides agree with TRBD1. The CDR3 has 15 residues. The V gene end was trimmed by 5 bases and the J gene end by 6 bases; junction bases not matched to a gene: 7. From germline, CDR1 is MDHEN and CDR2 SYDVKM. CDR3 sequence: CASSAPQGAHEKLFF. The CDR3 coding sequence is TGTGCCAGCAGTGCCCCACAGGGGGCGCATGAAAAACTGTTTTTT. Filled out from reference TRBV28 and TRBJ1-4, the complete variable domain reads DVKVTQSSRYLVKRTGEKVFLECVQDMDHENMFWYRQDPGLGLRLIYFSYDVKMKEKGDIPEGYSVSREKKERFSLILESASTNQTSMYLCASSAPQGAHEKLFFGSGTQLSVL.

The DNA of the CDR3 is TGTGCCAGCAGCTTAGCGAAGGACAGGGGACGTAATCAGCCCCAGCATTTT. Its protein is CASSLAKDRGRNQPQHF. The chain joins TRBV7-8 to TRBJ1-5, with TRBD1 matching 9 bases. The J segment lost 4 bases and the V segment lost 0 bases, leaving 7 bases of the junction unmatched. The CDR3 has 17 amino acids. Per germline, CDR1 SGHVS and CDR2 FQNEAQ.

V is TRBV6-5 and J is TRBJ1-1; 9 bases align to TRBD1. CDR1 and CDR2 (germline): MNHEY, SVGAGI. The trim removed 8 bases at V and 4 bases at J, leaving 11 bases unmatched. The CDR3 length is 15 residues. The CDR3 loop reads CASGPQGAGSTEAFF. CDR3 bases: TGTGCCAGCGGCCCACAGGGGGCGGGGAGCACTGAAGCTTTCTTT.

This rearrangement joins TRBV10-3 to TRBJ1-1; D unclear. With 4 bases removed from V and 5 bases from J, the gap between germline ends came to 11 bases. Germline V gene sequence: CDR1 ENHRY, CDR2 SYGVKD. The CDR3 is 13 residues long. The CDR3 coding sequence is TGTGCCATCAGTGTCGAAGGTCGGACTGAAGCTTTCTTT. This codes for CAISVEGRTEAFF.

The J gene is TRBJ2-1, the V gene TRBV27; TRBD2 aligns across 7 bases. Germline-derived CDR1 and CDR2 are MNHEY and SMNVEV (reference sequence). V dropped 2 bases and J dropped 4; count of bases not matched to a gene: 8. The CDR3 sequence is 16 residues long. CDR3 in DNA: TGTGCCAGCAGTTTACGCGGCGGGAGAAGGTACAATGAGCAGTTCTTC. This translates into CASSLRGGRRYNEQFF.

The gene calls are TRBV7-2 and TRBJ2-3; the match to TRBD2 covers 8 bases. After removal of 4 bases from V and 0 bases from J, the junction contained 6 bases not matched to a gene. Germline V gene data show CDR1 as SGHTA and CDR2 as FQGNSA. This CDR3 is built from 16 residues. The CDR3 DNA sequence: TGTGCCAGCAGCTCGTACGTAGCGGGAAGCACAGATACGCAGTATTTT. Translated, it gives CASSSYVAGSTDTQYF.

The gene calls are TRBV28 and TRBJ2-7; maybe TRBD2 (6 bases). V lost 6 bases, J lost 2 bases, and 11 bases lay in between. This CDR3 has 13 residues. Germline CDR1 and CDR2: MDHEN and SYDVKM. The CDR3 loop is CASSWDLTYEQYF. CDR3 DNA sequence: TGTGCCAGCAGCTGGGACTTGACCTACGAGCAGTACTTC.

This chain joins TRBV9 and TRBJ2-3; 9 nucleotides agree with TRBD2. The CDR3 loop spans 16 amino acids. CDR1 is SGDLS and CDR2 is YYNGEE in the germline V gene. V gave up 4 bases and J gave up 2 bases; unmatched junction bases: 8. The CDR3 sequence: CASSYIAGDNTDTQYF. In DNA form, the CDR3 reads TGTGCCAGCAGCTATATAGCGGGAGATAACACAGATACGCAGTATTTT.

The J gene is TRBJ2-1, the V gene TRBV30; D might be TRBD1 or TRBD2, each matching 7 bases. The CDR3 sequence is 15 residues long. Trimming removed 3 bases at V and 6 bases at J, with 18 bases between. CDR1 is GTSNPN, CDR2 SVGIG, per germline (reference sequence). The CDR3 is CAWRSGGGPFNEQFF. DNA for the CDR3: TGTGCCTGGAGGTCAGGGGGAGGGCCGTTCAATGAGCAGTTCTTC.

This rearrangement joins TRBV27 to TRBJ2-1; D unresolved. V was clipped by 5 bases and J by 5 bases, with 19 bases between them. The CDR3 extends over 16 amino acids. Germline V gene lookup returns CDR1 MNHEY and CDR2 SMNVEV (reference sequence). CDR3: CASSATGMGLNNEQFF. The CDR3 DNA sequence: TGTGCCAGCAGTGCTACCGGCATGGGGTTAAACAATGAGCAGTTCTTC.

The chain couples TRBV27 to TRBJ2-6; D call uncertain. V was pared by 10 bases and J by 0 bases, with 4 bases between. CDR1 is MNHEY and CDR2 is SMNVEV in the germline V gene (reference sequence). This CDR3 contains 12 residues. CDR3 DNA sequence: TGTGCCACCGGCTCTGGGGCCAACGTCCTGACTTTC. It codes for CATGSGANVLTF.

The genes are TRBV30 and TRBJ2-3; the match to TRBD2 covers 10 bases. The V gene's germline CDR1 is GTSNPN and CDR2 SVGIG (reference sequence). This CDR3 spans 16 amino acids. V trimming: 5 bases; J trimming: 5 bases; junction bases outside the gene matches: 13. CDR3 in DNA: TGTGCCTGGGGAGTAGGACTAGCGGTGAGCGGAGATACGCAGTATTTT. As protein: CAWGVGLAVSGDTQYF. Using reference TRBV30 and TRBJ2-3 for the parts outside the CDR3, the full variable domain is SQTIHQWPATLVQPVGSPLSLECTVEGTSNPNLYWYRQAAGRGLQLLFYSVGIGQISSEVPQNLSASRPQDRQFILSSKKLLLSDSGFYLCAWGVGLAVSGDTQYFGPGTRLTVL.